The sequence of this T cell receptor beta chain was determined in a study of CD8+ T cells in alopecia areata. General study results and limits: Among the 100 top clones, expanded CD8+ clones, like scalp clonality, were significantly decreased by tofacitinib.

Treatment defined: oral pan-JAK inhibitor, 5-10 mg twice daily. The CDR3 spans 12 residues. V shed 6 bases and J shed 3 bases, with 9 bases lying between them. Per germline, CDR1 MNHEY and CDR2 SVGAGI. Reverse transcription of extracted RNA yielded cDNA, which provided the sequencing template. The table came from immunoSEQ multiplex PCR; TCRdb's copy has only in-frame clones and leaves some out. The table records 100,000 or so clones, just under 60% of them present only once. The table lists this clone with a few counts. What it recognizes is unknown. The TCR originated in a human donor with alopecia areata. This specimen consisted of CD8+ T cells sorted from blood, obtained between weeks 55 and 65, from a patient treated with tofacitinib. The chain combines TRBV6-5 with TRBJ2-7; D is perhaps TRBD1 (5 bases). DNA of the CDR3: TGTGCCAGCAGGGGGCCCGACTACGAGCAGTACTTC. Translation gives CASRGPDYEQYF.